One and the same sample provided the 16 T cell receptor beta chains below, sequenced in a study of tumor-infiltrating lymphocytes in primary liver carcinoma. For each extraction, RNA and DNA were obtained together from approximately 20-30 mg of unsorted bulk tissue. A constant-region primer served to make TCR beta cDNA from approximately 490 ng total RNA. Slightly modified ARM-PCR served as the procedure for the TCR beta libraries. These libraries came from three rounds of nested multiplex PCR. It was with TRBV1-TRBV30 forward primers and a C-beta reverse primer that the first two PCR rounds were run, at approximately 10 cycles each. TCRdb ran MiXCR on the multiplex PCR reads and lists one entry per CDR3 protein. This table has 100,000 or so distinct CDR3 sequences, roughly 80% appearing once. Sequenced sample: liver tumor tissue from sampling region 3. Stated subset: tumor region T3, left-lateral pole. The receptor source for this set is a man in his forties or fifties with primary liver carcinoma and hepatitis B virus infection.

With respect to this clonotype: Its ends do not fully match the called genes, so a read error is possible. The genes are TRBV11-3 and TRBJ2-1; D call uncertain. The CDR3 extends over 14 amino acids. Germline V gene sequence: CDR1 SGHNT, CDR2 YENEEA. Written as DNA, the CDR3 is TGTGTCCGCAGCTTAGGCGTCTCGAACAATGAACAGTTCTTC. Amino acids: CVRSLGVSNNEQFF.

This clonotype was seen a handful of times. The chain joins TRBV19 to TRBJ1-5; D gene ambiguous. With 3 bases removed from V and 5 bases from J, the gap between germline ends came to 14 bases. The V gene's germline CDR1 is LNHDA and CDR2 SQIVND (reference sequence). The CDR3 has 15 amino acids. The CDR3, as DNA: TGTGCCAGTAGTATTGGGCAGGACTATTATCAGCCCCAGCATTTT. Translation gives CASSIGQDYYQPQHF.

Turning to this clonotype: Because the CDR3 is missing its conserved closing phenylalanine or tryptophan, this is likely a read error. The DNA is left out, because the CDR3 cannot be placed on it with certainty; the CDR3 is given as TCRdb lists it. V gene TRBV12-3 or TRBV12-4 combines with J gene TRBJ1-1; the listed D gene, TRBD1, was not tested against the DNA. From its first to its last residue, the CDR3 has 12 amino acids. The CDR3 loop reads CATTGLGTEAYC.

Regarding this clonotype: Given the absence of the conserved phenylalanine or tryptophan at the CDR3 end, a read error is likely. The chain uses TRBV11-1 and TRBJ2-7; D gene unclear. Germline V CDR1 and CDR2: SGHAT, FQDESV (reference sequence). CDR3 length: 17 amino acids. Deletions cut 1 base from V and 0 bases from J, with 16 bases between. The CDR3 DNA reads TGTGCCAGCAGCTTAGGGCCGGCGAGTGAGAGCTCCTACGAGCAGTACTTA. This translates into CASSLGPASESSYEQYL.

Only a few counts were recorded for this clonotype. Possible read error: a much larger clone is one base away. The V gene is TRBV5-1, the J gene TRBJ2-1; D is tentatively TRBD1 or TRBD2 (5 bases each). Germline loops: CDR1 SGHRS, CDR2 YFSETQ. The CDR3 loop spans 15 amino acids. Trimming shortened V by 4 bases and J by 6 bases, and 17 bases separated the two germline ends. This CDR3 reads CASSPQGSRVNEQFF. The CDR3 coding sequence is TGCGCCAGCAGCCCCCAGGGTTCGAGGGTCAATGAGCAGTTCTTC. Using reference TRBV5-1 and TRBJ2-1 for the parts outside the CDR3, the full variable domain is KAGVTQTPRYLIKTRGQQVTLSCSPISGHRSVSWYQQTPGQGLQFLFEYFSETQRNKGNFPGRFSGRQFSNSRSEMNVSTLELGDSALYLCASSPQGSRVNEQFFGPGTRLTVL.

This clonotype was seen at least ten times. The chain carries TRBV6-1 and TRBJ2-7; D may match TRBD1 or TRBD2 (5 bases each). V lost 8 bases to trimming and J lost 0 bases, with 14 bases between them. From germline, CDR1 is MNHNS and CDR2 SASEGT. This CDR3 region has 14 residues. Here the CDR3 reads CASRRGLSSYEQYF. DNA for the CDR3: TGTGCCAGCCGCCGGGGCCTGAGCTCCTACGAGCAGTACTTC.

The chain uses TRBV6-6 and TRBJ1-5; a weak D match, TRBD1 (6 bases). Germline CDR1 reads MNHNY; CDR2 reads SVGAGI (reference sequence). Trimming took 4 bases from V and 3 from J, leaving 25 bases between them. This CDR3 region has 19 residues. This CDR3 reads CASSSPWGPTRDINQPQHF. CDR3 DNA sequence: TGTGCCAGCAGTTCGCCATGGGGGCCGACAAGGGATATCAATCAGCCCCAGCATTTT.

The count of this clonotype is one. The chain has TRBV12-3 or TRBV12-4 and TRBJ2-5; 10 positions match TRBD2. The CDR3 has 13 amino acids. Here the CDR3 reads CTISLAGVETQYF. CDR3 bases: TGTACCATCAGTCTAGCGGGAGTTGAGACCCAGTACTTC.

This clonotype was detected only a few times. The CDR3 nucleotides are TGTGCCAGCAGTTATATCCCGGACAGTCTTCTATTAGGCTACACCTTC. Residues: CASSYIPDSLLLGYTF. V and J are TRBV6-2 or TRBV6-3 and TRBJ1-2, with TRBD1 as a possible D gene (6 bases). Trimming took 3 bases from V and 8 from J, leaving 22 bases between them. The germline V gene has CDR1 MNHEY and CDR2 SVGEGT. This CDR3 region has 16 residues.

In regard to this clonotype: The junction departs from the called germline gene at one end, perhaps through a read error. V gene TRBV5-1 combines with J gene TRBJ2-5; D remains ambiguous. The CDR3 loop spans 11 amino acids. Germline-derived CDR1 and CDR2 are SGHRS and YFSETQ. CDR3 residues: CVSSSHETQYF. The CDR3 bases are TGCGTCAGCAGCTCCCATGAGACCCAGTACTTC.

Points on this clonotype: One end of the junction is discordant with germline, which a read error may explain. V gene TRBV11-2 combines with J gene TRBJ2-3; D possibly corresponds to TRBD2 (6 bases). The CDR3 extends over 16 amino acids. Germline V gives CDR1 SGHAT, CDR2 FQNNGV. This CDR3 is CVSSLDAGLGTDTQYF. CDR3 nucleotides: TGTGTCAGCAGCTTAGATGCGGGGTTGGGCACAGATACGCAGTATTTT.

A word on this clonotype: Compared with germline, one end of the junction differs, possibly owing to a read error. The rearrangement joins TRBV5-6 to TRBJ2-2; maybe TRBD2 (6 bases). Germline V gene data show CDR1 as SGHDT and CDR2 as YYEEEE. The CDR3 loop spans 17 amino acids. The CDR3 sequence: CDSSLWRLVQTTGELFF. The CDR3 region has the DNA TGTGACAGCAGCTTATGGAGACTAGTGCAGACAACCGGGGAGCTGTTTTTT.

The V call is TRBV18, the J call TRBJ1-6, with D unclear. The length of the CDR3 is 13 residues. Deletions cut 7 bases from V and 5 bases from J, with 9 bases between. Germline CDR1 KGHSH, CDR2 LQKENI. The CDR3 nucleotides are TGTGCCAGCTGCGACCACAATAATTCACCCCTCCACTTT. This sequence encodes CASCDHNNSPLHF.

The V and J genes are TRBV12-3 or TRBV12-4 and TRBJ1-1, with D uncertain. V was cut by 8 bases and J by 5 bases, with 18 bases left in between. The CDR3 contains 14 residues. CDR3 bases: TGTGCCAGCGGGAGTACGGGTTCGAAGACTGAAGCTTTCTTT. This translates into CASGSTGSKTEAFF.

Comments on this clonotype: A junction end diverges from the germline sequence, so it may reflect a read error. CDR3 sequence (DNA): TGTGCCAGCAGTTCTTCAGGGGCCACTGAAGCTCTCTTT. This encodes CASSSSGATEALF. The chain has TRBV12-3 or TRBV12-4 and TRBJ1-1, with D maybe TRBD1 (6 bases). CDR3 length equals 13 residues.

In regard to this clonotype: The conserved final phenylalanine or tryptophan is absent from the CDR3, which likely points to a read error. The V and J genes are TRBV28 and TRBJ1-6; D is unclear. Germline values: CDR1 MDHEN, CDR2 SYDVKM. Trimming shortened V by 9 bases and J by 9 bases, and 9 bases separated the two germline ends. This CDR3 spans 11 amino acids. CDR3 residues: CASSFTSPLHI. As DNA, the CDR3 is TGTGCCAGTAGCTTTACTTCACCCCTCCACATT.